A single sample gave rise to the 26 T cell receptor beta chains below, sequenced in a study of blood T cells in healthy people across ages. A J-beta primer mix and a sample-barcoded 5' primer were used in a second PCR of about 7 to 12 cycles. Each CDR3 protein is one row after TCRdb ran MiXCR on the 5' RACE reads. The sample lists around 800,000 distinct CDR3 sequences, around 62% occurring once. Material for sequencing was blood. These receptors were collected from a young man in good health.

This chain uses TRBV3-1 with TRBJ1-5; 11 positions agree with TRBD1. The length of the CDR3 is 18 residues. Trimming at V came to 4 bases and at J to 5 bases, leaving 13 bases not matched to a gene. CDR1 and CDR2 (germline): LGHDT, YNNKEL (reference sequence). The chain's CDR3 is CASSRGELGQGADQPQHF. CDR3 coding DNA: TGTGCCAGCAGCCGGGGGGAATTAGGACAGGGGGCCGATCAGCCCCAGCATTTT. The whole variable domain, remainder taken from reference TRBV3-1 and TRBJ1-5, is DTAVSQTPKYLVTQMGNDKSIKCEQNLGHDTMYWYKQDSKKFLKIMFSYNNKELIINETVPNRFSPKSPDKAHLNLHINSLELGDSAVYFCASSRGELGQGADQPQHFGDGTRLSIL.

This clonotype was seen just once. This chain uses TRBV4-3 with TRBJ1-2, with a weak D call TRBD1 (5 bases). Trimming left V 0 bases short and J 4 bases short, with 9 bases between. The CDR3 contains 14 residues. Germline V lookup: CDR1 LGHNA, CDR2 YSLEER. The CDR3 DNA sequence: TGCGCCAGCAGCCAAGAGAAGGGGTTCTATGGCTACACCTTC. It is translated as CASSQEKGFYGYTF.

The chain links TRBV12-3 or TRBV12-4 to TRBJ2-7; 8 bases are shared with TRBD1. CDR3 size: 13 residues. Unmatched junction bases numbered 3, after V lost 3 bases and J lost 5 bases. CDR3 bases: TGTGCCAGCAGTTTGGACAGGGTAAACGAGCAGTACTTC. It is translated as CASSLDRVNEQYF.

CDR3 region: CASSETPGPRAQETQYF. The CDR3 region has the DNA TGTGCCAGCAGTGAAACACCGGGACCCAGGGCTCAAGAGACCCAGTACTTC. V is TRBV6-1 and J is TRBJ2-5; the D call may be TRBD1 or TRBD2 (5 bases each). Germline CDR1 and CDR2: MNHNS and SASEGT. The CDR3 is 17 amino acids. The V gene lost 2 bases and the J gene lost 2 bases, with 18 bases spanning the gap.

Here the CDR3 reads CASSFEIGTDPTGQQFF. CDR3 DNA: TGTGCCAGCAGTTTTGAGATCGGGACAGATCCCACTGGCCAGCAGTTCTTC. V usage is TRBV12-3 or TRBV12-4 and J usage is TRBJ2-1; 7 nucleotides align to TRBD1. This CDR3 spans 17 amino acids. Trimming took 3 bases from V and 11 from J; bases not matched to a gene: 19.

The chain uses TRBV6-5 and TRBJ2-5; D might be TRBD1 or TRBD2, each matching 7 bases. The CDR3 runs 14 residues. V shed 7 bases and J shed 11 bases, with 23 bases lying between them. Germline CDR1 is MNHEY and CDR2 is SVGAGI. CDR3 sequence (DNA): TGTGCCAGCACCTCACGAGGGACAGTGCGGGAGCAGTACTTC. Translated, it gives CASTSRGTVREQYF.

Points on this clonotype: Relative to the germline gene, one junction end is altered; a read error may explain this. The rearrangement joins TRBV6-5 to TRBJ2-7; D gene uncertain. Germline V lookup: CDR1 MNHEY, CDR2 SVGAGI. The CDR3 loop spans 14 amino acids. This CDR3 reads CASSSPGQSYKQYF. The CDR3 DNA reads as TGTGCCAGCAGTTCTCCGGGTCAGTCCTACAAGCAGTACTTC.

This rearrangement joins TRBV11-2 to TRBJ2-5; 10 positions match TRBD1. The last part of the DNA fits TRBJ2-7 better; the J call may be wrong. Germline CDR1 and CDR2: SGHAT and FQNNGV. The CDR3 runs 15 residues. The DNA for the CDR3 is TGTGCCAGCAGCTCCTGGACAGGGGGAAACGACGAGCAGTACTTC. This sequence encodes CASSSWTGGNDEQYF.

This clonotype was seen a handful of times. V usage is TRBV4-3 and J usage is TRBJ2-3, with D hard to call. CDR3 length: 15 residues. Deletions cut 1 base from V and 3 bases from J, with 11 bases between. The germline gives CDR1 LGHNA, CDR2 YSLEER. The CDR3 region has the DNA TGCGCCAGCAGCCAAGTTGTTCTTCAGACAGATACGCAGTATTTT. This sequence encodes CASSQVVLQTDTQYF.

The genes are TRBV19 and TRBJ1-4, with D perhaps TRBD1 (5 bases). Trimming removed 3 bases from V and 6 bases from J, with 8 bases in between. This CDR3 is 13 amino acids long. The V gene's germline CDR1 is LNHDA and CDR2 SQIVND (reference sequence). This CDR3 reads CASSIQGYEKLFF. CDR3 sequence (DNA): TGTGCCAGTAGTATCCAGGGATATGAAAAACTGTTTTTT.

This chain uses TRBV2 with TRBJ2-1, with 9 bases lining up with TRBD1. CDR3 size: 15 residues. Losses at the gene ends were 6 bases for V and 2 bases for J; bases not matched to a gene: 5. Germline values: CDR1 SNHLY, CDR2 FYNNEI. The CDR3 coding sequence is TGTGCCAGCAGATGGGGACAGGGCCCCTACAATGAGCAGTTCTTC. Residues: CASRWGQGPYNEQFF.

The rearrangement uses TRBV6-1 and TRBJ2-3; D remains unclear. Germline V lookup: CDR1 MNHNS, CDR2 SASEGT. Trimming removed 7 bases at V and 3 bases at J, with 8 bases between. CDR3 size: 12 residues. The DNA of the CDR3 is TGTGCCAGCATGCGGTCTACAGATACGCAGTATTTT. It yields the protein CASMRSTDTQYF.

This sequence joins TRBV9 and TRBJ2-3; D is possibly TRBD2 (7 bases). Germline V gene lookup returns CDR1 SGDLS and CDR2 YYNGEE. CDR3 length: 15 residues. V lost 0 bases to trimming and J lost 6 bases, with 14 bases between them. The CDR3 DNA reads TGTGCCAGCAGCGTAGGAGGGGGGGCCAGGGATACGCAGTATTTT. It is translated as CASSVGGGARDTQYF.

This sequence joins TRBV2 and TRBJ2-2, with 9 bases that match TRBD1. Germline V gene lookup returns CDR1 SNHLY and CDR2 FYNNEI. With 8 bases clipped from V and 7 bases from J, the junction kept 26 bases outside the gene matches. There are 20 residues in the CDR3. CDR3 nucleotide sequence: TGTGCCAGCGAAGCGATCTTTACGACGGGACAGGGAAGGTTCGTCGGGGAGCTGTTTTTT. Residues: CASEAIFTTGQGRFVGELFF.

The J gene is TRBJ2-7, the V gene TRBV15; tentative D call: TRBD1 (5 bases). Germline CDR1 LNHNV, CDR2 YYDKDF (reference sequence). This CDR3 is 13 amino acids long. V was clipped by 3 bases and J by 1 base, with 7 bases between them. The CDR3 DNA sequence: TGTGCCACCAGCAGTGGACATTCCTACGAGCAGTACTTC. It specifies CATSSGHSYEQYF.

The chain joins TRBV6-1 to TRBJ2-7; D is uncertain. V shed 0 bases and J shed 3 bases, with 9 bases lying between them. The CDR3 totals 14 residues. The germline V gene has CDR1 MNHNS and CDR2 SASEGT. As DNA, the CDR3 is TGTGCCAGCAGTGAAGCGCCCAATAACTACGAGCAGTACTTC. It specifies CASSEAPNNYEQYF.

The table lists this clonotype with a few counts. The chain is built from TRBV6-2 or TRBV6-3 and TRBJ2-4; D possibly corresponds to TRBD1 (6 bases). The end of the DNA aligns better with TRBJ2-7, so the J call may be wrong. This CDR3 region has 14 residues. CDR1 is MNHEY and CDR2 is SVGEGT in the germline V gene. Written as DNA, the CDR3 is TGTGCCAGCAGTTACGACAGGCTCGACTACGAGCAGTACTTC. Protein: CASSYDRLDYEQYF.

This clonotype was counted a few times. The rearrangement uses TRBV10-3 and TRBJ1-2; D is possibly TRBD1 (6 bases). CDR3 size: 16 residues. Germline-derived CDR1 and CDR2 are ENHRY and SYGVKD. With 2 bases removed from V and 4 bases from J, the gap between germline ends came to 17 bases. CDR3 bases: TGTGCCATCAGTGAGACAGGGACACGACCGGTCTATGGCTACACCTTC. It codes for CAISETGTRPVYGYTF.

This clonotype was seen only a few times. The chain has TRBV12-3 or TRBV12-4 and TRBJ2-3; the D gene is possibly TRBD2 (5 bases). V shed 8 bases and J shed 2 bases, with 14 bases lying between them. The CDR3 sequence is 14 residues long. The CDR3 DNA sequence: TGTGCCAGCTCAGAGCGGACCCTCACAGATACGCAGTATTTT. As protein: CASSERTLTDTQYF.

The genes are TRBV20-1 and TRBJ2-7; D may be TRBD1 (6 bases). The CDR3 consists of 12 residues. CDR1 and CDR2 from the germline V gene are DFQATT and SNEGSKA (reference sequence). Trimming removed 6 bases from V and 0 bases from J, with 9 bases in between. The CDR3 region has the DNA TGCAGTGCCTGGGACAACTCCTACGAGCAGTACTTC. This encodes CSAWDNSYEQYF.

The chain joins TRBV7-6 to TRBJ2-3; 10 bases fit TRBD2. CDR3 size: 15 residues. Germline lookup yields CDR1 SGHVS and CDR2 FNYEAQ. The ends lost 6 bases at V and 2 bases at J; junction bases unmatched: 5. Here the CDR3 DNA reads TGTGCCAGCAGTCGACTAGCGGGCCCCACAGATACGCAGTATTTT. Its translation is CASSRLAGPTDTQYF.

The rearrangement joins TRBV30 to TRBJ1-5; no clear D gene. V was clipped by 2 bases and J by 4 bases, with 9 bases between them. This CDR3 has 13 residues. Germline assignment: CDR1 GTSNPN and CDR2 SVGIG (reference sequence). CDR3 protein: CAWSPPGNQPQHF. The CDR3 bases are TGTGCCTGGAGTCCCCCCGGAAATCAGCCCCAGCATTTT.

V usage is TRBV9 and J usage is TRBJ2-4; TRBD2 matches at 7 bases. With the DNA end fitting TRBJ2-5 better, the J assignment may be wrong. Germline assignment: CDR1 SGDLS and CDR2 YYNGEE. The CDR3 loop spans 16 amino acids. CDR3 nucleotide sequence: TGTGCCAGCAGCGACCCTAGCGGACCTATCCAAGAGACCCAGTACTTC. Translating it yields CASSDPSGPIQETQYF.

The gene calls are TRBV6-1 and TRBJ1-5; possible D gene TRBD1, 5 bases. The V gene's germline CDR1 is MNHNS and CDR2 SASEGT. The length of the CDR3 is 11 residues. With 9 bases removed from V and 7 bases from J, the gap between germline ends came to 10 bases. Here the CDR3 DNA reads TGTGCCAGTGGGGGAGGGCAGCCCCAGCATTTT. Protein: CASGGGQPQHF.

The V gene is TRBV29-1, the J gene TRBJ1-5; D remains unclear. Germline lookup yields CDR1 SQVTM and CDR2 ANQGSEA. The V gene lost 6 bases and the J gene lost 0 bases, with 6 bases spanning the gap. The CDR3 consists of 12 residues. CDR3 nucleotides: TGCAGCGTCCAACTTAGCAATCAGCCCCAGCATTTT. Its translation: CSVQLSNQPQHF. The full variable domain, completed using reference TRBV29-1 and TRBJ1-5, is SAVISQKPSRDICQRGTSLTIQCQVDSQVTMMFWYRQQPGQSLTLIATANQGSEATYESGFVIDKFPISRPNLTFSTLTVSNMSPEDSSIYLCSVQLSNQPQHFGDGTRLSIL.

This chain connects TRBV12-3 or TRBV12-4 to TRBJ2-7; perhaps TRBD1 as D (5 bases). There are 14 residues in the CDR3. Trimming shortened V by 4 bases and J by 0 bases, and 10 bases separated the two germline ends. In DNA form, the CDR3 reads TGTGCCAGCAGTTCCAGGGCTCCCTCCTACGAGCAGTACTTC. This encodes CASSSRAPSYEQYF.